This is a list of T cell receptor beta chains from one sample in a study of OX40 agonist ivuxolimab in advanced cancers. Using immunoSEQ multiplex PCR, the repertoire was profiled, and TCRdb retains in-frame clones only, with some absent. There are around 51,000 clones in the sample; roughly 90% occur only once, and 3.5% to 4.5% lies in the top ten. This sample comprised CD4+ or CD8+ T cells sorted from blood, obtained in a trial of the OX40 agonist ivuxolimab. The receptors derive from an adult with an advanced solid tumor such as melanoma, head and neck, liver or kidney cancer. Both conserved end residues are part of each CDR3. Fields, in order: clone size, V gene, J gene, D gene, CDR3 DNA, CDR3 protein. The D gene is left open where the match is weak. Where a row states a size, it is once, few, many or the class of an expanded clone; other rows omit it.

-	TRBV5-5	TRBJ2-3	-	TGTGCCAGCAGCTTTTGGACGGACGCGCGGAGCACAGATACGCAGTATTTT	CASSFWTDARSTDTQYF
-	TRBV2	TRBJ2-2	-	TGTGCCAGCAGCGTTACTCGGGCGTCCACCGGGGAGCTGTTTTTT	CASSVTRASTGELFF
-	TRBV5-3	TRBJ1-1	-	TGTGCCAGAAGCCCACCGGCCATGAACACTGAAGCTTTCTTT	CARSPPAMNTEAFF
-	TRBV27	TRBJ2-3	TRBD2	TGTGCCAGCAGTTTTCGACCCCCGCGGGGGGGGGATACGCAGTATTTT	CASSFRPPRGGDTQYF
-	TRBV7-9	TRBJ2-5	-	TGTGCCAGCAGCACCCGGGGACCGATAACCCAGTACTTC	CASSTRGPITQYF
-	TRBV7-2	TRBJ2-7	-	TGTGCCAGCAGCTTGTTAAAGGGCTACGAGCAGTACTTC	CASSLLKGYEQYF
few	TRBV7-9	TRBJ1-2	-	TGTGCCAGCAGCTTAAGCAACTATGGCTACACCTTC	CASSLSNYGYTF
-	TRBV30	TRBJ1-2	-	TGTGCCTGGAGTGTACTGAGAGGGGCTAACTATGGCTACACCTTC	CAWSVLRGANYGYTF
-	TRBV29-1	TRBJ1-6	-	TGCAGCGTCCTGGAGGGGGGGTCGAATTCACCCCTCCACTTT	CSVLEGGSNSPLHF
-	TRBV19	TRBJ2-7	-	TGTGCCAGTAGTCTCTTCATTTCCTCGGACATCTCTTTGGGGCAGTACTTC	CASSLFISSDISLGQYF
-	TRBV19	TRBJ2-5	-	TGTGCCAGTAGACAGGACGCCCAAGAGACCCAGTACTTC	CASRQDAQETQYF
-	TRBV9	TRBJ1-2	-	TGTGCCAGCAGCCCTCCCTCGCTCGGAAACTATGGCTACACCTTC	CASSPPSLGNYGYTF
-	TRBV28	TRBJ1-4	-	TGTGCCAGCAGTTTATGGTCGGGGGGCAGTGAAAAACTGTTTTTT	CASSLWSGGSEKLFF
-	TRBV19	TRBJ2-2	-	TGTGCCAGTAGTATAGGAATTAGGGAGACCGGGGAGCTGTTTTTT	CASSIGIRETGELFF
-	TRBV18	TRBJ2-7	TRBD1	TGTGCCAGCTCACACAGGGGGCCCTACGAGCAGTACTTC	CASSHRGPYEQYF
-	TRBV4-2	TRBJ2-1	-	TGTGCCAGCAGACCCTCGACAGACAATGAGCAGTTCTTC	CASRPSTDNEQFF
once	TRBV7-8	TRBJ2-4	TRBD2	TGTGCCAGCAGCTTAGAGCGCCAGGGGAGACTAGCGGGAGTAGCCAAAAACATTCAGTACTTC	CASSLERQGRLAGVAKNIQYF
-	TRBV28	TRBJ1-2	TRBD1	TGTGCCAGCAGTTCGACAGGGCTTGGCTACACCTTC	CASSSTGLGYTF
-	TRBV5-6	TRBJ2-2	TRBD2	TGTGCCAGCAGCTCACGACTAGCTCCCCTTATGGGACTGTTTTTT	CASSSRLAPLMGLFF
few	TRBV10-1	TRBJ2-7	-	TGCGCCAGCAGTGGATCTAGCCTATACGAGCAGTACTTC	CASSGSSLYEQYF
-	TRBV5-6	TRBJ2-2	-	TGTGCCAGCAGCTTCCAACAGAACACCGGGGAGCTGTTTTTT	CASSFQQNTGELFF
-	TRBV18	TRBJ2-2	TRBD1	TGTGCCAGCTCAACATATTCCGGGACAGCGAACACCGGGGAGCTGTTTTTT	CASSTYSGTANTGELFF
-	TRBV19	TRBJ2-7	-	TGTGCCAGTACTCCCGGGGGATCCTACGAGCAGTACTTC	CASTPGGSYEQYF
-	TRBV28	TRBJ1-1	-	TGTGCCAGCAGTTTTTTTGAGGGGCCACCCCTCTTT	CASSFFEGPPLF
-	TRBV28	TRBJ1-1	-	TGTGCCAGCAAACTCGCATGGGGGGGATATAACACTGAAGCTTTCTTT	CASKLAWGGYNTEAFF
-	TRBV6-6	TRBJ1-2	-	TGTGCCAGCAGTAGAGGGAGTAGGGGATGGGGCTACACCTTC	CASSRGSRGWGYTF
-	TRBV2	TRBJ2-3	TRBD1	TGTGCCAGCAGTGAACTGGTCGAGACAGGGGAACGTGATACGCAGTATTTT	CASSELVETGERDTQYF
-	TRBV7-3	TRBJ1-2	-	TGTGCCAGCAGCTTAGATTCAGGATGGCGTGGCTACACCTTC	CASSLDSGWRGYTF
-	TRBV30	TRBJ1-6	TRBD1	TGTGCCTGGATGAAGGGGACAGGGAATTCACCCCTCCACTTT	CAWMKGTGNSPLHF
few	TRBV6-4	TRBJ1-1	-	-	CASSDFRGTEAFF
-	TRBV6-6	TRBJ2-2	-	TGTGCCAGCAGTTGGTCGGACAACACCGGGGAGCTGTTTTTT	CASSWSDNTGELFF
-	TRBV30	TRBJ2-3	TRBD2	TGTGCCTGGATCCTGTGGGGGGGAGATACGCAGTATTTT	CAWILWGGDTQYF
-	TRBV15	TRBJ2-2	-	TGTGCCACCAGCAGAGAACCAAACACCGGGGAGCTGTTTTTT	CATSREPNTGELFF
-	TRBV28	TRBJ1-2	-	TGTGCCAGCAGACAACCTCAAAGGGACATCGGACCCCCCGTCTATGGCTACACCTTC	CASRQPQRDIGPPVYGYTF
-	TRBV7-8	TRBJ2-7	-	TGTGCCAGCAGCTTAGTCGGCGAGCAGTACTTC	CASSLVGEQYF
-	TRBV28	TRBJ1-2	-	TGTGCCAGCCACCCCGGGACCCTCTATGGCTACACCTTC	CASHPGTLYGYTF
-	TRBV2	TRBJ1-1	-	TGTGCCAGCAGGGAACAACAGAACACTGAAGCTTTCTTT	CASREQQNTEAFF
few	TRBV28	TRBJ1-5	TRBD1	TGTGCCAGCAGTTTCGTAGGACAGGGGAATCAGCCCCAGCATTTT	CASSFVGQGNQPQHF
-	TRBV19	TRBJ1-5	-	TGTGCCAGTAGACTGACAGCGGAGAATCAGCCCCAGCATTTT	CASRLTAENQPQHF
-	TRBV14	TRBJ2-7	TRBD2	TGTGCCAGCAGCCTTATAGCGGGGGGTTCCTCCTACGAGCAGTACTTC	CASSLIAGGSSYEQYF
-	TRBV2	TRBJ1-4	-	TGTGCCAGCAGGGCTGACAATGAAAAACTGTTTTTT	CASRADNEKLFF
-	TRBV11-1	TRBJ1-2	-	TGTGCCAGCAGCTTGGCGACAGGTGTTAACTATGGCTACACCTTC	CASSLATGVNYGYTF
-	TRBV28	TRBJ2-7	TRBD1	TGTGCCAGCCGAGGACAGGGTGAAGGTGAGCAGTACTTC	CASRGQGEGEQYF
-	TRBV28	TRBJ2-1	-	TGTGCCAGCAGTTCGACTACGTTACCGGCCGGTGAGCAGTTCTTC	CASSSTTLPAGEQFF
-	TRBV11-3	TRBJ2-1	-	TGTGCCAGCAGCCCCGGACCTTACGACAATGAGCAGTTCTTC	CASSPGPYDNEQFF
-	TRBV2	TRBJ1-1	-	TGTGCCAGCAGTGGAGAACAGAACACTGAAGCTTTCTTT	CASSGEQNTEAFF
-	TRBV4-2	TRBJ2-3	-	TGTGCCAGCAGCCCAGGCGTGGACCAGCCCACAGATACGCAGTATTTT	CASSPGVDQPTDTQYF
-	TRBV28	TRBJ2-7	-	TGTGCCAGCAGTTCAATATCTGGCGCCCTTCCGGGCGGACAGAGGTACGAGCAGTACTTC	CASSSISGALPGGQRYEQYF
-	TRBV15	TRBJ2-5	-	TGTGCCACCAGCAGAGTAGGAGAGACCCAGTACTTC	CATSRVGETQYF
-	TRBV5-1	TRBJ2-1	-	TGCGCCAGCAGCTTAGACAGACTATACAATGAGCAGTTCTTC	CASSLDRLYNEQFF
-	TRBV21-1	TRBJ1-2	-	TGTGCCAGCAGCAAAGCGCAGGGGGCCTATGGCTACACCTTC	CASSKAQGAYGYTF
-	TRBV11-2	TRBJ2-1	TRBD1	TGTGCCAGCAGCTTAGTCGACAGGGGGCATGAGCAGTTCTTC	CASSLVDRGHEQFF
-	TRBV7-3	TRBJ2-3	TRBD1	TGTGCCAGCAGCTTAGGTCCGGGACAGGGGCGGACAGATACGCAGTATTTT	CASSLGPGQGRTDTQYF
-	TRBV28	TRBJ1-2	-	TGTGCCAGCAAGTTAGTCAACTATGGCTACACCTTC	CASKLVNYGYTF
-	TRBV29-1	TRBJ2-3	-	TGCAGCGTTACGGCGAGGAGGACAGATACGCAGTATTTT	CSVTARRTDTQYF